The next 4 T cell receptor beta chains were all read from a single sample in a study of blood T cell repertoires in COVID-19. Profiling relied on immunoSEQ multiplex PCR, and the TCRdb table lists in-frame clones only, not all of them. The sample yields roughly 97,000 clones, 91% seen once. Sequences were obtained from peripheral blood. Source of these receptors: a human donor in a cohort sampled during active COVID-19.

The rearrangement joins TRBV19 to TRBJ1-1; the D gene is possibly TRBD1 (6 bases). Germline-derived CDR1 and CDR2 are LNHDA and SQIVND (reference sequence). The CDR3 spans 15 residues. Trimming removed 3 bases from V and 1 base from J, with 12 bases in between. The CDR3 DNA reads as TGTGCCAGTAGTATGTACGGGACAACGAACACTGAAGCTTTCTTT. This sequence encodes CASSMYGTTNTEAFF.

This clone was recorded only once. The V and J genes are TRBV7-9 and TRBJ2-1, with 8 bases fitting TRBD1. V gave up 4 bases and J gave up 2 bases; unmatched junction bases: 10. Per the germline V gene, CDR1 is SEHNR and CDR2 is FQNEAQ (reference sequence). The CDR3 is 17 residues long. The CDR3 protein is CASSSYRDRIAYNEQFF. The CDR3 DNA follows: TGTGCCAGCAGCTCATACCGGGACAGGATAGCCTACAATGAGCAGTTCTTC.

V usage is TRBV4-3 and J usage is TRBJ2-7, with 10 bases identical to TRBD2. CDR3 length: 17 residues. Trimming at V came to 0 bases and at J to 4 bases, leaving 9 bases not matched to a gene. Per germline, CDR1 LGHNA and CDR2 YSLEER. In DNA form, the CDR3 reads TGCGCCAGCAGCCAAGATTCTTGGGCTAGCGGGAGTTACGAGCAGTACTTC. Its translation: CASSQDSWASGSYEQYF.

This clone came up once. The chain carries TRBV6-5 and TRBJ1-6, with 7 positions matching TRBD1. The trim removed 6 bases at V and 7 bases at J, leaving 9 bases unmatched. The CDR3 has 15 amino acids. The germline V gene has CDR1 MNHEY and CDR2 SVGAGI. This chain's CDR3 is CASRTTGVGNSPLHF. In DNA, the CDR3 is TGTGCCAGCAGGACTACAGGGGTGGGAAATTCACCCCTCCACTTT.